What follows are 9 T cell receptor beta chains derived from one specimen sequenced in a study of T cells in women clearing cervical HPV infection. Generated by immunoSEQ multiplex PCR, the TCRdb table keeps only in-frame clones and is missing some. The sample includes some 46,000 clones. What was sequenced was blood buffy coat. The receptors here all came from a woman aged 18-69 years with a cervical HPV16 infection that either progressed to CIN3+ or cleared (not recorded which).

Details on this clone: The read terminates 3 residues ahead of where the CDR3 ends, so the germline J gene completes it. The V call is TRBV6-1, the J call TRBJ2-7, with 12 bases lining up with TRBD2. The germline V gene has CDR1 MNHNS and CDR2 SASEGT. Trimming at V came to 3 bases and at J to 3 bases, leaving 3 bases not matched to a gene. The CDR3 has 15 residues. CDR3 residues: CASSEWTSGDYEQYF. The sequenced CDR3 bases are TGTGCCAGCAGTGAGTGGACTAGCGGGGACTACGAG.

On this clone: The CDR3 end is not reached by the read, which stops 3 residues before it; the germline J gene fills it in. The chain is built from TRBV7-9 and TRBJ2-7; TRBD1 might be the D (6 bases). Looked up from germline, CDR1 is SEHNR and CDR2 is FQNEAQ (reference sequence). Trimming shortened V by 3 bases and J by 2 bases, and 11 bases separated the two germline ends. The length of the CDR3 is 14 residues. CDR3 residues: CASSFPGQTYEQYF. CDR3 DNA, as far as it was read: TGTGCCAGCAGCTTCCCGGGACAAACCTACGAG.

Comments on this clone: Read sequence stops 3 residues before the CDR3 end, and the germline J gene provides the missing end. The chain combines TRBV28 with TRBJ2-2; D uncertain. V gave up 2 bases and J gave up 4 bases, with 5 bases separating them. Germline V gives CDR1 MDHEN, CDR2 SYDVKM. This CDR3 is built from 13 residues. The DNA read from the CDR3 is TGTGCCAGCAGTTTAGGGCTCACCGGGGAG. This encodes CASSLGLTGE. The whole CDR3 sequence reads CASSLGLTGELFF.

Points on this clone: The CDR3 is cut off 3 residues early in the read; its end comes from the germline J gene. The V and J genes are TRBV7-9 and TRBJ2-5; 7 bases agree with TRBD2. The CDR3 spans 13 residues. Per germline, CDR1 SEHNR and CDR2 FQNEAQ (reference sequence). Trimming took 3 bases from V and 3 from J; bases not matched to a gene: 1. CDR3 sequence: CASSFAGEETQYF. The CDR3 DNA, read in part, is TGTGCCAGCAGCTTTGCGGGGGAAGAGACC.

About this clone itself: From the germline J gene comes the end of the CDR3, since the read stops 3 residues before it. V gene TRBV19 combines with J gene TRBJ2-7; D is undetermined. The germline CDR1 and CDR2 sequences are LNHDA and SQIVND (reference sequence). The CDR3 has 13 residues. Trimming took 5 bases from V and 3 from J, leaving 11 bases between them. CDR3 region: CASSPSLFYEQYF. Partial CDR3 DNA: TGTGCCAGTAGTCCTTCCCTCTTCTACGAG.

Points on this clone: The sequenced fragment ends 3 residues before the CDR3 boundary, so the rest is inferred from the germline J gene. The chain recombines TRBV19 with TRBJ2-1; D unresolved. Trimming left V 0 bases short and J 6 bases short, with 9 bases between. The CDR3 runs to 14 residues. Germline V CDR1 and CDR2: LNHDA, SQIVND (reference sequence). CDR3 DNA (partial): TGTGCCAGTAGTATAGACCTCCGTCTCAATGAG. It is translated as CASSIDLRLNE. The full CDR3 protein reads CASSIDLRLNEQFF.

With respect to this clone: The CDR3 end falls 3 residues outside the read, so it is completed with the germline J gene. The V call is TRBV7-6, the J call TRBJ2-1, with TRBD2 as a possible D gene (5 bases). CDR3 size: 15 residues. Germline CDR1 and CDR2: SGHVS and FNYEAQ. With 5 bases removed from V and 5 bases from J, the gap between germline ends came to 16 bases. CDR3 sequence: CASSQVAGQDNEQFF. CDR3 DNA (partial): TGTGCCAGCAGCCAGGTCGCGGGCCAAGACAATGAG. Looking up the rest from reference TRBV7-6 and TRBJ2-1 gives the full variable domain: GAGVSQSPRYKVTKRGQDVALRCDPISGHVSLYWYRQALGQGPEFLTYFNYEAQQDKSGLPNDRFSAERPEGSISTLTIQRTEQRDSAMYRCASSQVAGQDNEQFFGPGTRLTVL.

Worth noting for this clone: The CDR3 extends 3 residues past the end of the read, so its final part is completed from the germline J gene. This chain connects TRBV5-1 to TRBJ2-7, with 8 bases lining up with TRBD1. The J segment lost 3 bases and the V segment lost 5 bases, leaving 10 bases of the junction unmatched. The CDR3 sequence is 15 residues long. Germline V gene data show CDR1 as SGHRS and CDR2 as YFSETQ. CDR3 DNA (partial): TGCGCCAGCAGATTGACGGGACAGGTAAACTACGAG. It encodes CASRLTGQVNYE. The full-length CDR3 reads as CASRLTGQVNYEQYF. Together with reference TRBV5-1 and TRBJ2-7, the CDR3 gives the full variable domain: KAGVTQTPRYLIKTRGQQVTLSCSPISGHRSVSWYQQTPGQGLQFLFEYFSETQRNKGNFPGRFSGRQFSNSRSEMNVSTLELGDSALYLCASRLTGQVNYEQYFGPGTRLTVT.

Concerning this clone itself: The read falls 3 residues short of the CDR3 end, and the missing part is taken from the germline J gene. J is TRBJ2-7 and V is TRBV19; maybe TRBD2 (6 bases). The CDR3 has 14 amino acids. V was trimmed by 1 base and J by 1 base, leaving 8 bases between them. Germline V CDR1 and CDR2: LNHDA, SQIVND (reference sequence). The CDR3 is CASSIVGLSYEQYF. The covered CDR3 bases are TGTGCCAGTAGTATAGTCGGACTATCCTACGAG.